The 20 T cell receptor beta chains in this list originate from one sample, sequenced in a study of PD-1 blockade in classical Hodgkin lymphoma. All patients experienced relapse after autologous stem cell transplantation, and brentuximab vedotin exposure was variable. Sequenced by immunoSEQ multiplex PCR; TCRdb stores in-frame clones only, minus some. The sample lists some 90,000 clones, 92% occurring once. This material consisted of peripheral blood mononuclear cells (PBMCs), taken before the second cycle of nivolumab. These receptors were obtained from a human donor with classical Hodgkin lymphoma.

DNA of the CDR3: TGCGCCAGCAGCTTGGAGGTCCCCTCCTACAATGAGCAGTTCTTC. Residues: CASSLEVPSYNEQFF. The V gene is TRBV5-1, the J gene TRBJ2-1; D is undetermined. The CDR3 loop spans 15 amino acids. CDR1 and CDR2 (germline): SGHRS, YFSETQ. V lost 0 bases to trimming and J lost 0 bases, with 7 bases between them.

This clone appeared once. This CDR3 reads CASSRSIGVDTEAFF. CDR3 DNA: TGCGCCAGCAGCCGATCCATTGGGGTGGACACTGAAGCTTTCTTT. V and J are TRBV4-1 and TRBJ1-1, with D uncertain. Germline-derived CDR1 and CDR2 are MGHRA and YSYEKL. The ends were cut back, 4 bases at V and 3 bases at J, with 15 bases in the middle. The CDR3 length is 15 residues.

The chain uses TRBV10-3 and TRBJ1-1; D not certain. The germline V gene has CDR1 ENHRY and CDR2 SYGVKD. The CDR3 runs 15 residues. V shed 3 bases and J shed 1 base, with 12 bases lying between them. The CDR3 loop is CAISEGGGPNTEAFF. CDR3 bases: TGTGCCATCAGTGAAGGCGGCGGCCCGAACACTGAAGCTTTCTTT.

This chain connects TRBV2 to TRBJ1-4; no clear D. V was pared by 4 bases and J by 2 bases, with 11 bases between. CDR3 size: 15 residues. Germline V CDR1 and CDR2: SNHLY, FYNNEI. The CDR3 bases are TGTGCCAGCAGTGTCAGCCGTCAGACTAATGAAAAACTGTTTTTT. This encodes CASSVSRQTNEKLFF.

The rearrangement links TRBV19 to TRBJ2-5, with 10 bases aligning to TRBD2. CDR3 size: 14 residues. Per germline, CDR1 LNHDA and CDR2 SQIVND (reference sequence). J gave up 5 bases and V 5 bases, and 5 bases lay outside the gene matches. The CDR3 DNA reads as TGTGCCAGTAGTGAACTAGCGGGGAAGGAGACCCAGTACTTC. This encodes CASSELAGKETQYF. The whole variable domain, filled in from reference TRBV19 and TRBJ2-5, reads DGGITQSPKYLFRKEGQNVTLSCEQNLNHDAMYWYRQDPGQGLRLIYYSQIVNDFQKGDIAEGYSVSREKKESFPLTVTSAQKNPTAFYLCASSELAGKETQYFGPGTRLLVL.

The gene calls are TRBV5-1 and TRBJ2-3; 11 bases agree with TRBD2. This CDR3 has 18 residues. V lost 1 base to trimming and J lost 2 bases; unmatched junction nucleotides: 9. Per the germline V gene, CDR1 is SGHRS and CDR2 is YFSETQ. The CDR3 bases are TGCGCCAGCAGCTTGTTTTCAGGGACTAGCGGTCCCACAGATACGCAGTATTTT. Amino acids: CASSLFSGTSGPTDTQYF. Full variable domain (missing parts from reference TRBV5-1 and TRBJ2-3): KAGVTQTPRYLIKTRGQQVTLSCSPISGHRSVSWYQQTPGQGLQFLFEYFSETQRNKGNFPGRFSGRQFSNSRSEMNVSTLELGDSALYLCASSLFSGTSGPTDTQYFGPGTRLTVL.

The chain has TRBV28 and TRBJ1-2; TRBD1 might be the D (6 bases). CDR3 length: 16 amino acids. V was shortened by 4 bases and J by 5 bases, with 20 bases between the two germline ends. Germline CDR1 reads MDHEN; CDR2 reads SYDVKM. The CDR3 loop is CASSWVWQGFWYGYTF. The CDR3 nucleotides read TGTGCCAGCAGTTGGGTTTGGCAGGGGTTTTGGTATGGCTACACCTTC.

The rearrangement uses TRBV7-9 and TRBJ2-7, with 7 bases that match TRBD1. Germline CDR1 SEHNR, CDR2 FQNEAQ (reference sequence). The CDR3 totals 12 residues. The V segment lost 7 bases and the J segment 2 bases; nucleotides outside the gene matches: 2. CDR3 sequence reads: CASTGTAYEQYF. Written as DNA, the CDR3 is TGTGCCAGCACCGGGACAGCCTACGAGCAGTACTTC.

As DNA, the CDR3 is TGTGCCAGTAGTATCGATATTATGGGTGGGTCCTACGAGCAGTACTTC. It specifies CASSIDIMGGSYEQYF. V is TRBV19 and J is TRBJ2-7; D ambiguous. The CDR3 sequence is 16 residues long. The ends were cut back, 3 bases at V and 1 base at J, with 16 bases in the middle. Looked up from germline, CDR1 is LNHDA and CDR2 is SQIVND (reference sequence).

The genes are TRBV28 and TRBJ2-2, with 7 bases matching TRBD1. This CDR3 comprises 17 residues. Germline V gives CDR1 MDHEN, CDR2 SYDVKM. V was clipped by 8 bases and J by 0 bases; unmatched bases: 12. Written as DNA, the CDR3 is TGTGCCAGCGGACACAGGGGCCTTGCCCCGAACACCGGGGAGCTGTTTTTT. Its protein product is CASGHRGLAPNTGELFF.

This clone was found once. The chain employs TRBV5-6 and TRBJ1-1; possibly TRBD1 for D (5 bases). V was clipped by 0 bases and J by 0 bases, with 12 bases between them. Germline V gives CDR1 SGHDT, CDR2 YYEEEE. The CDR3 totals 16 residues. As DNA, the CDR3 is TGTGCCAGCAGCTTGGGAGAGGGGTCCATGAACACTGAAGCTTTCTTT. Encoded protein: CASSLGEGSMNTEAFF.

CDR3 sequence (DNA): TGTGCCTGGAGTGTACCCCGCCCCCGACAGGCGGAATATAAAAAACTGTTTTTT. Translating gives CAWSVPRPRQAEYKKLFF. The rearrangement joins TRBV30 to TRBJ1-4; TRBD1 might be the D (6 bases). V was shortened by 0 bases and J by 9 bases, with 26 bases between the two germline ends. Looked up from germline, CDR1 is GTSNPN and CDR2 is SVGIG (reference sequence). The CDR3 extends over 18 amino acids.

The chain combines TRBV30 with TRBJ1-3, with a weak D call TRBD1 (5 bases). The CDR3 runs 15 residues. Deletions cut 4 bases from V and 3 bases from J, with 16 bases between. CDR1 and CDR2 (germline): GTSNPN, SVGIG (reference sequence). CDR3 loop: CAWTGRLGLGNTIYF. The CDR3 DNA sequence: TGTGCCTGGACCGGGAGGCTGGGGCTTGGAAACACCATATATTTT.

J is TRBJ2-7 and V is TRBV6-5; 9 bases align to TRBD1. With V trimmed by 5 bases and J by 0 bases, 5 bases remained unmatched. Germline V gives CDR1 MNHEY, CDR2 SVGAGI. The CDR3 length is 15 residues. This chain's CDR3 is CASSTRQGDSYEQYF. The CDR3, as DNA: TGTGCCAGCAGTACCCGACAGGGGGACTCCTACGAGCAGTACTTC.

The count of this clone is one. The V call is TRBV5-8, the J call TRBJ1-4; unclear D gene. V lost 6 bases and J lost 4, with 19 bases in between. The germline V gene encodes CDR1 SGHTS and CDR2 YDEGEE. The CDR3 extends over 16 amino acids. As DNA, the CDR3 is TGTGCCAGCACAATCAACCGAGGCTCTTATAATGAAAAACTGTTTTTT. Its translation is CASTINRGSYNEKLFF.

The rearrangement uses TRBV2 and TRBJ1-1; unclear D gene. The V gene lost 10 bases and the J gene lost 6 bases, with 12 bases spanning the gap. This CDR3 comprises 11 residues. Germline-derived CDR1 and CDR2 are SNHLY and FYNNEI. The CDR3 spells CATSREAEAFF. The CDR3 coding sequence is TGTGCCACCTCAAGGGAGGCTGAAGCTTTCTTT.

CDR3 region: CASSLGLNPYEQYF. The DNA for the CDR3 is TGTGCCAGCAGCTTGGGACTTAACCCCTACGAGCAGTACTTC. V usage is TRBV5-4 and J usage is TRBJ2-7, with D uncertain. The V end was cut by 0 bases, the J end by 2 bases, with 9 bases between. The germline gives CDR1 SGHNT, CDR2 YYREEE (reference sequence). The CDR3 spans 14 residues.

The table lists this clone with a count of one. The chain has TRBV28 and TRBJ2-7; the match to TRBD2 covers 9 bases. V gave up 2 bases and J gave up 5 bases; unmatched junction bases: 19. In germline, CDR1 is MDHEN, CDR2 SYDVKM. This CDR3 region has 19 residues. The CDR3 coding sequence is TGTGCCAGCAGTTTAGGGTTGAGCTGGCGGGAGGGCCGGAGTCACGAGCAGTACTTC. The encoded protein is CASSLGLSWREGRSHEQYF.

The chain combines TRBV5-6 with TRBJ2-1; D is undetermined. V was clipped by 1 base and J by 8 bases, with 4 bases between them. Germline loops: CDR1 SGHDT, CDR2 YYEEEE. This CDR3 has 11 residues. Here the CDR3 DNA reads TGTGCCAGCAGCTTGCTGGATGAGCAGTTCTTC. Translating gives CASSLLDEQFF. The full variable domain, with the rest looked up from reference TRBV5-6 and TRBJ2-1, is DAGVTQSPTHLIKTRGQQVTLRCSPKSGHDTVSWYQQALGQGPQFIFQYYEEEERQRGNFPDRFSGHQFPNYSSELNVNALLLGDSALYLCASSLLDEQFFGPGTRLTVL.

This clone was recorded only once. This rearrangement joins TRBV7-8 to TRBJ1-2; D is perhaps TRBD1 (6 bases). Germline CDR1 is SGHVS and CDR2 is FQNEAQ. Trimming left V 4 bases short and J 5 bases short, with 14 bases between. The CDR3 runs to 14 residues. The CDR3 loop is CASSSTQGGYGYTF. The CDR3 nucleotides read TGTGCCAGCAGCTCGACACAGGGAGGATATGGCTACACCTTC.